The sequence of this T cell receptor (beta chain) was determined in a study of shared clonotypes between healthy human individuals. Study-level background: Sampling drew on donors who were a couple of women and a few men aged 18 to 49. Study-level findings and limits: With a few donors compared, approximately 5% of naive CD4 clonotypes were shared. In contrast to clonotypes shared by all four donors, non-shared clonotypes had lower generation probabilities.

In regard to this clone: Its antigen is unknown.

The table came from immunoSEQ multiplex PCR; TCRdb's copy has only in-frame clones and leaves some out. Among millions of clones, more than 85% were seen once, and the ten largest hold approximately 0.4%. Germline values: CDR1 MNHEY, CDR2 SVGAGI. The trim removed 0 bases at V and 3 bases at J, leaving 4 bases unmatched. The CDR3 contains 16 residues. The TCR sequence derives from a man younger than 35 in good health. Some clones in this sample may be carry-over from other donors' samples. The source material was naive CD4+ T cells from PBMCs. Described subset: CD45RA+ positively selected. The chain joins TRBV6-5 to TRBJ2-7, with 11 nucleotides matching TRBD1. This CDR3 reads CASSYSSGTGGYEQYF. The CDR3 DNA is TGTGCCAGCAGTTACTCGAGTGGGACAGGGGGCTACGAGCAGTACTTC.